The 32 T cell receptor beta chains listed next were all sequenced from one sample in a study of OX40 agonist ivuxolimab in advanced cancers. Some clones are missing from TCRdb's copy, which holds only in-frame ones; the method was immunoSEQ multiplex PCR. Of approximately 44,000 clones in the sample, 65% to 85% were seen once. Specimen: CD4+ or CD8+ T cells sorted from blood, collected in a trial of the OX40 agonist ivuxolimab. These receptors all stem from an adult with an advanced solid tumor such as melanoma, head and neck, liver or kidney cancer.

This clone was found once. The chain recombines TRBV5-1 with TRBJ2-2; D not resolved. Germline-derived CDR1 and CDR2 are SGHRS and YFSETQ. V was pared by 6 bases and J by 4 bases, with 16 bases between. The CDR3 is 15 amino acids. DNA of the CDR3: TGCGCCAGCAAAAAGGGATCCGCGAGCACCGGGGAGCTGTTTTTT. Protein: CASKKGSASTGELFF.

The chain joins TRBV28 to TRBJ1-1, with D tentatively TRBD1 (6 bases). The CDR3 totals 14 residues. With 8 bases removed from V and 3 bases from J, the gap between germline ends came to 16 bases. Germline V gene sequence: CDR1 MDHEN, CDR2 SYDVKM. DNA of the CDR3: TGTGCCAGCGGTAGATACAGGGATCACACTGAAGCTTTCTTT. Residues: CASGRYRDHTEAFF.

The genes are TRBV5-1 and TRBJ2-3; maybe TRBD2 (6 bases). CDR1 is SGHRS, CDR2 YFSETQ, per germline. V gave up 0 bases and J gave up 4 bases, with 18 bases separating them. The CDR3 runs 17 residues. CDR3 DNA: TGCGCCAGCAGCTTGGTGGGACTCAACTTAAGGCCAGATACGCAGTATTTT. It encodes CASSLVGLNLRPDTQYF.

The rearrangement links TRBV7-2 to TRBJ2-5; TRBD2 might be the D (6 bases). The V and J ends lost 4 bases and 5 bases respectively, with 23 bases between them. This CDR3 has 17 residues. In germline, CDR1 is SGHTA, CDR2 FQGNSA. CDR3 protein: CASSSGLGGESGETQYF. The CDR3 coding sequence is TGTGCCAGCAGCTCAGGCCTCGGCGGGGAGTCGGGGGAGACCCAGTACTTC.

The chain couples TRBV7-2 to TRBJ2-1; 9 bases align to TRBD2. With 2 bases clipped from V and 2 bases from J, the junction kept 1 base outside the gene matches. Looked up from germline, CDR1 is SGHTA and CDR2 is FQGNSA. The CDR3 runs 15 residues. In nucleotides, the CDR3 is TGTGCCAGCAGCTTAAGCGGGAGGCCCTACAATGAGCAGTTCTTC. It is translated as CASSLSGRPYNEQFF. Full variable domain (outside the CDR3, taken from reference TRBV7-2 and TRBJ2-1): GAGVSQSPSNKVTEKGKDVELRCDPISGHTALYWYRQSLGQGLEFLIYFQGNSAPDKSGLPSDRFSAERTGGSVSTLTIQRTQQEDSAVYLCASSLSGRPYNEQFFGPGTRLTVL.

This chain uses TRBV5-1 with TRBJ1-2, with 11 nucleotides matching TRBD1. The CDR3 spans 15 residues. Losses at the gene ends were 1 base for V and 8 bases for J; bases not matched to a gene: 7. Germline CDR1 is SGHRS and CDR2 is YFSETQ. This chain's CDR3 is CASSLSGQGADGYTF. The CDR3 nucleotides read TGCGCCAGCAGCTTGAGTGGACAGGGGGCGGACGGCTACACCTTC.

There are a few counts of this clone. The rearrangement uses TRBV5-1 and TRBJ2-1; D gene uncertain. Trimming removed 0 bases from V and 8 bases from J, with 9 bases in between. The CDR3 spans 13 residues. Germline V CDR1 and CDR2: SGHRS, YFSETQ. This CDR3 reads CASSLVNSHEQFF. The CDR3 nucleotides read TGCGCCAGCAGCTTGGTAAATAGCCATGAGCAGTTCTTC.

This sequence joins TRBV5-8 and TRBJ1-5; D call uncertain. The germline gives CDR1 SGHTS, CDR2 YDEGEE. This CDR3 is built from 13 residues. V dropped 6 bases and J dropped 5 bases, with 12 bases sitting between them. CDR3: CASNPERDQPQHF. Here the CDR3 DNA reads TGTGCCAGCAACCCGGAGAGGGATCAGCCCCAGCATTTT.

This sequence joins TRBV6-1 and TRBJ2-3; no clear D gene. This CDR3 has 15 residues. Trimming took off 4 bases at V and 0 bases at J, with 11 bases between the two ends. The germline V gene has CDR1 MNHNS and CDR2 SASEGT. This CDR3 is CASSASQRSTDTQYF. In nucleotides, the CDR3 is TGTGCCAGCAGTGCGTCCCAAAGGAGCACAGATACGCAGTATTTT.

The J gene is TRBJ2-5, the V gene TRBV5-4; no reliable D call. From germline, CDR1 is SGHNT and CDR2 YYREEE (reference sequence). This CDR3 region has 13 residues. The ends were cut back, 4 bases at V and 1 base at J, with 8 bases in the middle. CDR3 loop: CASSPITQETQYF. The CDR3 nucleotides are TGTGCCAGCAGCCCAATAACCCAAGAGACCCAGTACTTC.

The chain employs TRBV10-1 and TRBJ2-1; 7 nucleotides align to TRBD1. V shed 1 base, J shed 0 bases, and the junction held 3 bases outside the gene matches. CDR3 length: 16 amino acids. The germline V gene has CDR1 WNHNN and CDR2 SYGVQD (reference sequence). CDR3 in amino acids: CASSELGGNSYNEQFF. CDR3 coding DNA: TGCGCCAGCAGTGAGTTAGGGGGCAACTCCTACAATGAGCAGTTCTTC.

This sequence joins TRBV2 and TRBJ2-1, with 8 positions matching TRBD2. Germline values: CDR1 SNHLY, CDR2 FYNNEI. The CDR3 is 15 amino acids. Losses at the gene ends were 6 bases for V and 7 bases for J; bases not matched to a gene: 11. CDR3 nucleotides: TGTGCCAGCAGACTCAGCGGGAGTCGTTGGAATGAGCAGTTCTTC. Protein product: CASRLSGSRWNEQFF.

This clone is medium-sized by share. This chain links TRBV29-1 with TRBJ1-1, with unresolved D. Germline V gene sequence: CDR1 SQVTM, CDR2 ANQGSEA. The CDR3 consists of 12 residues. V lost 3 bases, J lost 4 bases, and 9 bases lay in between. The chain's CDR3 is CSVDTGFTEAFF. DNA of the CDR3: TGCAGCGTTGACACGGGGTTCACTGAAGCTTTCTTT.

The chain has TRBV4-3 and TRBJ2-1, with 8 bases fitting TRBD1. J lost 7 bases, V lost 2 bases, and 4 bases had no gene match. The CDR3 sequence is 14 residues long. Germline CDR1 and CDR2: LGHNA and YSLEER. CDR3 region: CASSQRDRLNEQFF. The CDR3 coding sequence is TGCGCCAGCAGCCAAAGGGACAGGTTAAATGAGCAGTTCTTC.

This clone was detected only a few times. The V call is TRBV2, the J call TRBJ1-1; D unclear. The CDR3 extends over 13 amino acids. CDR1 SNHLY and CDR2 FYNNEI come from the germline V gene. Trimming left V 4 bases short and J 3 bases short, with 9 bases between. The CDR3 sequence is CASSVIGDTEAFF. The CDR3 DNA follows: TGTGCCAGCAGTGTGATCGGGGACACTGAAGCTTTCTTT.

This clone turned up a few times. The V call is TRBV7-9, the J call TRBJ2-7, with TRBD1 as a possible D gene (5 bases). The germline V gene has CDR1 SEHNR and CDR2 FQNEAQ (reference sequence). CDR3 length: 13 amino acids. Trimming stripped 2 bases from V and 6 bases from J, with 11 bases between. The CDR3 spells CASSLQGGSEQYF. DNA of the CDR3: TGTGCCAGCAGCTTACAGGGTGGTAGCGAGCAGTACTTC.

The V and J genes are TRBV4-1 and TRBJ2-4; 8 nucleotides align to TRBD2. With 0 bases clipped from V and 2 bases from J, the junction kept 6 bases outside the gene matches. CDR1 and CDR2 from the germline V gene are MGHRA and YSYEKL. The CDR3 covers 17 residues. CDR3 region: CASSQDDSGNSKNIQYF. CDR3 sequence (DNA): TGCGCCAGCAGCCAAGATGATAGCGGGAATTCCAAAAACATTCAGTACTTC.

The chain is built from TRBV19 and TRBJ2-2; TRBD2 might be the D (6 bases). The V gene's germline CDR1 is LNHDA and CDR2 SQIVND (reference sequence). V was shortened by 1 base and J by 4 bases, with 10 bases between the two germline ends. This CDR3 is built from 15 residues. CDR3 DNA: TGTGCCAGTAGTATAGTAGGAGGGGCCACCGGGGAGCTGTTTTTT. It yields the protein CASSIVGGATGELFF.

The chain employs TRBV27 and TRBJ2-6, with D hard to call. Between the trimmed V and J ends, which lost 4 bases and 0 bases, there was a span of 4 bases. Germline assignment: CDR1 MNHEY and CDR2 SMNVEV (reference sequence). The CDR3 has 14 residues. The CDR3: CASSWGSGANVLTF. DNA of the CDR3: TGTGCCAGCAGTTGGGGCTCTGGGGCCAACGTCCTGACTTTC.

The chain has TRBV6-1 and TRBJ1-1; the D is unclear. Trimming left V 6 bases short and J 3 bases short, with 11 bases between. Germline lookup yields CDR1 MNHNS and CDR2 SASEGT. The CDR3 contains 13 residues. This chain's CDR3 is CASRGWKDTEAFF. CDR3 in DNA: TGTGCCAGCAGGGGATGGAAAGACACTGAAGCTTTCTTT.

J is TRBJ1-6 and V is TRBV13, with D possibly TRBD1 on 5 matching bases. Germline-derived CDR1 and CDR2 are PRHDT and FYEKMQ (reference sequence). The V end lost 5 bases, the J end lost 5 bases, and 13 bases lay between the germline ends. The CDR3 length is 15 residues. The DNA for the CDR3 is TGTGCCAGCAGCACAACAGGAGGGGATAATTCACCCCTCCACTTT. Amino acid sequence: CASSTTGGDNSPLHF.

CDR3: CASSFHRVNTEAFF. Here the CDR3 DNA reads TGCGCCAGCAGCTTTCACAGAGTAAACACTGAAGCTTTCTTT. This chain joins TRBV5-1 and TRBJ1-1; D is unresolved. This CDR3 has 14 residues. With 2 bases removed from V and 2 bases from J, the gap between germline ends came to 10 bases. CDR1 is SGHRS and CDR2 is YFSETQ in the germline V gene.

This clone was counted between two and nine times. Other DNA sequences in the same sample also yield this CDR3. J is TRBJ1-1 and V is TRBV6-4, with no clear D. Between the trimmed V and J ends, which lost 0 bases and 1 base, there was a span of 6 bases. The CDR3 runs 14 residues. Germline assignment: CDR1 MRHNA and CDR2 SNTAGT. This CDR3 is CASSDSDKNTEAFF. The DNA of the CDR3 is TGTGCCAGCAGTGACTCAGACAAGAACACTGAAGCTTTCTTT.

This clone appeared a single time. The chain carries TRBV11-3 and TRBJ2-3; D is uncertain. Germline V gene sequence: CDR1 SGHNT, CDR2 YENEEA. The CDR3 contains 16 residues. Between the trimmed V and J ends, which lost 1 base and 0 bases, there was a span of 11 bases. CDR3 sequence (DNA): TGTGCCAGCAGCTTAGGTCTGGATCCTAGCACAGATACGCAGTATTTT. Residues: CASSLGLDPSTDTQYF.

The genes are TRBV18 and TRBJ1-5; no definite D call. Trimming removed 2 bases at V and 2 bases at J, with 10 bases between. CDR3 length equals 15 residues. In germline, CDR1 is KGHSH, CDR2 LQKENI. In nucleotides, the CDR3 is TGTGCCAGCTCACCAGGCAGCGGGGGCAATCAGCCCCAGCATTTT. Amino acids: CASSPGSGGNQPQHF.

The V call is TRBV28, the J call TRBJ1-5; perhaps TRBD1 as D (5 bases). This CDR3 contains 14 residues. The germline gives CDR1 MDHEN, CDR2 SYDVKM. V lost 8 bases and J 0 bases, leaving 11 bases between the germline ends. DNA of the CDR3: TGTGCCAGCCGGGGGGGGTATAGCAATCAGCCCCAGCATTTT. It codes for CASRGGYSNQPQHF.

V is TRBV5-1 and J is TRBJ2-1, with D perhaps given as TRBD1 or TRBD2 (5 bases each). This CDR3 has 15 residues. V was cut by 3 bases and J by 6 bases, with 16 bases left in between. Germline V gene lookup returns CDR1 SGHRS and CDR2 YFSETQ. This CDR3 is CASSYPYGGTNEQFF. CDR3 in DNA: TGCGCCAGCAGCTATCCCTATGGGGGAACCAATGAGCAGTTCTTC.

The chain recombines TRBV30 with TRBJ1-2; a weak D match, TRBD1 (6 bases). CDR3 size: 13 residues. V was shortened by 3 bases and J by 6 bases, with 14 bases between the two germline ends. Germline V lookup: CDR1 GTSNPN, CDR2 SVGIG (reference sequence). The CDR3 DNA sequence: TGTGCCTGGAGCGTTAACAGGGTCCATGGCTACACCTTC. Amino acid sequence: CAWSVNRVHGYTF.

The chain is built from TRBV18 and TRBJ2-5; D ambiguous. Germline assignment: CDR1 KGHSH and CDR2 LQKENI. This CDR3 spans 16 amino acids. V was clipped by 4 bases and J by 2 bases, with 17 bases between them. CDR3 loop: CASSQTGLGSQETQYF. In DNA, the CDR3 is TGTGCCAGCTCACAAACGGGCCTTGGCAGTCAAGAGACCCAGTACTTC.

The rearrangement uses TRBV5-8 and TRBJ1-5, with a tentative D call TRBD1 (5 bases). Germline lookup yields CDR1 SGHTS and CDR2 YDEGEE. The CDR3 totals 16 residues. V was pared by 6 bases and J by 0 bases, with 16 bases between. Here the CDR3 DNA reads TGTGCCAGCAACCTTAGGGGTTCGAATAGCAATCAGCCCCAGCATTTT. It yields the protein CASNLRGSNSNQPQHF. Full variable domain (remainder filled in from reference TRBV5-8 and TRBJ1-5): EAGVTQSPTHLIKTRGQQATLRCSPISGHTSVYWYQQALGLGLQFLLWYDEGEERNRGNFPPRFSGRQFPNYSSELNVNALELEDSALYLCASNLRGSNSNQPQHFGDGTRLSIL.

This chain joins TRBV30 and TRBJ2-7; 13 bases match TRBD2. The CDR3 sequence is 15 residues long. Trimming cost V 0 bases and J 7 bases; bases outside gene matches: 6. Germline V gene data show CDR1 as GTSNPN and CDR2 as SVGIG (reference sequence). The CDR3: CAWSVGLAGVGEQYF. The CDR3 DNA reads TGTGCCTGGAGTGTCGGACTAGCGGGAGTCGGGGAGCAGTACTTC.

The J gene is TRBJ1-2, the V gene TRBV5-4; unclear D gene. CDR1 is SGHNT, CDR2 YYREEE, per germline (reference sequence). The V gene lost 0 bases and the J gene lost 5 bases, with 11 bases spanning the gap. The length of the CDR3 is 14 residues. CDR3 amino acids: CASSLGGPRYGYTF. DNA of the CDR3: TGTGCCAGCAGCTTGGGCGGTCCTAGGTATGGCTACACCTTC.